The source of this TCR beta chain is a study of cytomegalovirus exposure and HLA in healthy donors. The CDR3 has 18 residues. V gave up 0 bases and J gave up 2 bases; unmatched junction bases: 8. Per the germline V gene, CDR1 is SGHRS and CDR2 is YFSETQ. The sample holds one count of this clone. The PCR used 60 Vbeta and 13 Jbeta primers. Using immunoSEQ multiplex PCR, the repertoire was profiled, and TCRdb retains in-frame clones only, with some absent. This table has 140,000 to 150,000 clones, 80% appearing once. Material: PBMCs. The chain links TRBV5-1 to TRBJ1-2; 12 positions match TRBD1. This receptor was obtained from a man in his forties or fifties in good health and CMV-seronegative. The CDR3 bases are TGCGCCAGCAGCTTGGCCGGGACAGGGGGCCGGGTCAACTATGGCTACACCTTC. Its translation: CASSLAGTGGRVNYGYTF. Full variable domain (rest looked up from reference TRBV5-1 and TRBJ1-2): KAGVTQTPRYLIKTRGQQVTLSCSPISGHRSVSWYQQTPGQGLQFLFEYFSETQRNKGNFPGRFSGRQFSNSRSEMNVSTLELGDSALYLCASSLAGTGGRVNYGYTFGSGTRLTVV.